This TCR beta chain was profiled in a study of OX40 agonist ivuxolimab in advanced cancers. Whole-study context: Ivuxolimab was administered intravenously to patients at 0.01 to 10 mg/kg every 2 weeks. Regarding the study as a whole: The study found that CD8+ T cells averaged more expanded clones than CD4+. CD4+ and CD8+ blood T cells expanded clonally by week 6 at 0.1 to 3.0 mg/kg. Antigen specificity of clonally expanded peripheral T cells was not established.

Profiling relied on immunoSEQ multiplex PCR, and the TCRdb table lists in-frame clones only, not all of them. The top ten clones hold under 3% of a sample with 45,000 to 60,000 clones, 75% to 80% of them seen once. Worth noting for this clone: Its target is unknown.

The TCR comes from an adult with an advanced solid tumor such as melanoma, head and neck, liver or kidney cancer. The sequencing here drew on CD4+ or CD8+ T cells sorted from blood, taken in a trial of the OX40 agonist ivuxolimab.

CDR3 protein: CAPAALETQYF. The DNA for the CDR3 is TGTGCTCCCGCAGCGTTAGAGACCCAGTACTTC. The chain joins TRBV7-3 to TRBJ2-5, with D unresolved. The CDR3 is 11 residues long. Germline assignment: CDR1 SGHTA and CDR2 FQGTGA.